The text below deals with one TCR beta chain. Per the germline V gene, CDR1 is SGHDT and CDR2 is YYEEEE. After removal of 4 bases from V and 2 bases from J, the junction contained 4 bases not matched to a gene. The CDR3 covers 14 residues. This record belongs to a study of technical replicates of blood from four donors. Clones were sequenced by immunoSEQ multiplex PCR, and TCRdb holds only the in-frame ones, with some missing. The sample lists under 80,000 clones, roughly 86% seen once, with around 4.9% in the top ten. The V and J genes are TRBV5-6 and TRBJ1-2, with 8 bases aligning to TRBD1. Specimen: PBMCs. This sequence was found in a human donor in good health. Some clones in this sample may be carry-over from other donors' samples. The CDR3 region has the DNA TGTGCCAGCAGCCCGACAGGGGTCAACTATGGCTACACCTTC. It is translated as CASSPTGVNYGYTF.